The 11 T cell receptor beta chains presented below share a single source sample, sequenced in a study of cytomegalovirus exposure and HLA in healthy donors. With 60 Vbeta and 13 Jbeta primers, the PCR was carried out. TCRdb's table, derived via immunoSEQ multiplex PCR, lists solely in-frame clones and lacks some. The repertoire includes approximately 130,000 clones, approximately 82% of them detected once, and approximately 1.5% sits in the top ten. Sequencing used PBMCs. The receptors were gathered from a man in his forties or fifties in good health and CMV-seronegative.

The rearrangement links TRBV5-8 to TRBJ1-2; D not certain. V lost 1 base and J lost 8, with 9 bases in between. The CDR3 sequence is 12 residues long. Germline V lookup: CDR1 SGHTS, CDR2 YDEGEE. In DNA, the CDR3 is TGTGCCAGCAGCTTGCGGGTGTTCGGCTACACCTTC. Amino acid sequence: CASSLRVFGYTF.

This clone was recorded only once. V and J are TRBV5-1 and TRBJ2-1; possible D gene TRBD1, 6 bases. The CDR3 consists of 15 residues. V was trimmed by 0 bases and J by 6 bases, leaving 13 bases between them. Germline values: CDR1 SGHRS, CDR2 YFSETQ. CDR3 residues: CASSLGRGGFNEQFF. As DNA, the CDR3 is TGCGCCAGCAGCTTGGGCAGGGGCGGATTCAATGAGCAGTTCTTC.

As concerns this clone: At one boundary the junction diverges from the germline segment, which might be a read error. The rearrangement uses TRBV7-7 and TRBJ2-5; D is possibly TRBD2 (5 bases). The CDR3 runs 15 residues. Germline-derived CDR1 and CDR2 are SSHAT and FNYEAQ (reference sequence). The CDR3 bases are TGTGCTAGCAGCTTAGCATCTAGCAACCAAGAGACCCAGTACTTC. This codes for CASSLASSNQETQYF. Using reference TRBV7-7 and TRBJ2-5 for the parts outside the CDR3, the full variable domain is GAGVSQSPRYKVTKRGQDVTLRCDPISSHATLYWYQQALGQGPEFLTYFNYEAQPDKSGLPSDRFSAERPEGSISTLTIQRTEQRDSAMYRCASSLASSNQETQYFGPGTRLLVL.

This clone was observed a few times. The CDR3: CASSGLANNEQFF. The DNA of the CDR3 is TGTGCCAGCAGCGGACTAGCGAACAATGAGCAGTTCTTC. The rearrangement uses TRBV9 and TRBJ2-1; 8 bases line up with TRBD2. Germline V gene sequence: CDR1 SGDLS, CDR2 YYNGEE. Trimming cost V 3 bases and J 5 bases; bases outside gene matches: 1. This CDR3 contains 13 residues. Full variable domain (missing parts from reference TRBV9 and TRBJ2-1): DSGVTQTPKHLITATGQRVTLRCSPRSGDLSVYWYQQSLDQGLQFLIQYYNGEERAKGNILERFSAQQFPDLHSELNLSSLELGDSALYFCASSGLANNEQFFGPGTRLTVL.

V gene TRBV4-3 combines with J gene TRBJ2-7; 8 bases match TRBD1. V trimming: 4 bases; J trimming: 2 bases; junction bases outside the gene matches: 7. This CDR3 region has 15 residues. CDR1 is LGHNA and CDR2 is YSLEER in the germline V gene. CDR3 protein: CASSLGQGWTYEQYF. CDR3 nucleotides: TGCGCCAGCAGCCTAGGACAGGGTTGGACCTACGAGCAGTACTTC.

The chain joins TRBV27 to TRBJ1-6; D gene uncertain. V was shortened by 2 bases and J by 5 bases, with 13 bases between the two germline ends. CDR3 length: 16 residues. Germline V gene data show CDR1 as MNHEY and CDR2 as SMNVEV (reference sequence). The CDR3 DNA reads TGTGCCAGCAGTTTACGGGGAGGTTGGGATAATTCACCCCTCCACTTT. Protein product: CASSLRGGWDNSPLHF.

The chain links TRBV27 to TRBJ2-7; 10 bases are shared with TRBD1. V gave up 4 bases and J gave up 2 bases; unmatched junction bases: 8. Germline V gives CDR1 MNHEY, CDR2 SMNVEV (reference sequence). This CDR3 region has 16 residues. Here the CDR3 reads CASSSMRQGATYEQYF. For the CDR3, the DNA is TGTGCCAGCAGTTCTATGAGACAGGGGGCAACCTACGAGCAGTACTTC.

This clone was counted between two and nine times. V usage is TRBV6-6 and J usage is TRBJ2-7; TRBD1 matches at 7 bases. Germline V CDR1 and CDR2: MNHNY, SVGAGI (reference sequence). With 5 bases clipped from V and 0 bases from J, the junction kept 4 bases outside the gene matches. The length of the CDR3 is 14 residues. The CDR3 here is CASSVQGSSYEQYF. Here the CDR3 DNA reads TGTGCCAGCAGTGTACAGGGGAGCTCCTACGAGCAGTACTTC.

This clone was seen only a few times. This chain joins TRBV7-9 and TRBJ1-2; TRBD1 matches 10 bases. V was clipped by 5 bases and J by 5 bases; unmatched bases: 8. Germline V gives CDR1 SEHNR, CDR2 FQNEAQ (reference sequence). There are 15 residues in the CDR3. In DNA form, the CDR3 reads TGTGCCAGCAGCCCGACAGGGGGCGGGCTATATGGCTACACCTTC. Translation gives CASSPTGGGLYGYTF.

The gene calls are TRBV6-1 and TRBJ1-2, with 8 bases lining up with TRBD1. Germline V CDR1 and CDR2: MNHNS, SASEGT. The CDR3 sequence is 13 residues long. With V trimmed by 5 bases and J by 2 bases, 1 base remained unmatched. As DNA, the CDR3 is TGTGCCAGCAGTCCAGGGGGCAACTATGGCTACACCTTC. Protein product: CASSPGGNYGYTF.

The rearrangement uses TRBV19 and TRBJ2-1; TRBD2 might be the D (6 bases). This CDR3 contains 14 residues. Germline V gene data show CDR1 as LNHDA and CDR2 as SQIVND (reference sequence). Trimming stripped 5 bases from V and 4 bases from J, with 12 bases between. CDR3 bases: TGTGCCAGTAGTGTAACGGGGGATTACAATGAGCAGTTCTTC. Translating gives CASSVTGDYNEQFF.